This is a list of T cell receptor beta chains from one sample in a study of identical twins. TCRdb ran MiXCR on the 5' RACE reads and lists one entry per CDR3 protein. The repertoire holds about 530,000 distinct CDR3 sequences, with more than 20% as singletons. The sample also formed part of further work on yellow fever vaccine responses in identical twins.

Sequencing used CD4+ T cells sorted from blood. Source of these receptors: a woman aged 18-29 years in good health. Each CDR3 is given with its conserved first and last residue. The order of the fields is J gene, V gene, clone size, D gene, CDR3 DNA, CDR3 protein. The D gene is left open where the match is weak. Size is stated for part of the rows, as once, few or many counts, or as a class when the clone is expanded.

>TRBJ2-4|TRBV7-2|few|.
TGTGCCAGCAGCCGACTCGAAAACATTCAGTACTTC
CASSRLENIQYF
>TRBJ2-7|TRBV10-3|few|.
TGTGCCATCAAAGAAGGTGGTGGGACCGGCGTGTCGGACGAGCAGTACTTC
CAIKEGGGTGVSDEQYF
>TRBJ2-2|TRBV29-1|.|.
TGCAGCGTGGAACTTGCGAACACCGGGGAGCTGTTTTTT
CSVELANTGELFF
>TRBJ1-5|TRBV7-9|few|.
TGTGCCAGCAGCTTAGGGGGAGAAAGCCAGCCCCAGCATTTT
CASSLGGESQPQHF
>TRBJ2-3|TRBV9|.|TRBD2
TGTGCCAGCAGCGTAATAGCGGGAGGAAGGGCAGATACGCAGTATTTT
CASSVIAGGRADTQYF
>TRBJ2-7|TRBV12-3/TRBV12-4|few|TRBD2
TGTGCCAGCAGTACCTTTGGTGGGGGAGGGCTCCCCTACGAGCAGTACTTC
CASSTFGGGGLPYEQYF
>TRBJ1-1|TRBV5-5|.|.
TGTGCCAGTGCGGGGGGCTGGGACACTGAAGCTTTCTTT
CASAGGWDTEAFF
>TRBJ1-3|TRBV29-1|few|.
TGCAGCGCCACGCGGAGTGGAAACACCATATATTTT
CSATRSGNTIYF
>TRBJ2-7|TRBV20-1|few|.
TGCAGTGCTAGAGTTGGAGGGGTCTTCGAGCAGTACTTC
CSARVGGVFEQYF
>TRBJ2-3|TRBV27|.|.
TGTGCCAGCACGGGCTGGTCCACAGATACGCAGTATTTT
CASTGWSTDTQYF
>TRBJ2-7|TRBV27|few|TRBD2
TGTGCCAGCAGTGCAGGACTAGCGGGAGGCTCCTACGAGCAGTACTTC
CASSAGLAGGSYEQYF
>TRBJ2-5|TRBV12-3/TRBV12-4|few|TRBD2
TGTGCCAGCTCCTTACTAGCGGGGAAAGAGACCCAGTACTTC
CASSLLAGKETQYF
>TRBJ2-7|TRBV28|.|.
TGTGCCAGCAGTTCCACAATCGAGCAGTACTTC
CASSSTIEQYF
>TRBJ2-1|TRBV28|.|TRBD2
TGTGCCAGCAGTTTAAGGGGTGGGAAGACTAGCGGGAGCGGGAAGTCCTACAATGAGCAGTTCTTC
CASSLRGGKTSGSGKSYNEQFF
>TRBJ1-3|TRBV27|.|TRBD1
TGTGCCAGCAGTCAGCGACAGGGAACTGGAAACACCATATATTTT
CASSQRQGTGNTIYF
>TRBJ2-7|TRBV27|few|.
TGTGCCAGCAGAGGGGGGACAGTGGGCGAGCAGTACTTC
CASRGGTVGEQYF
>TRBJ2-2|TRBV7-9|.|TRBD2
TGTGCCAGCAGCTCCTCCCTAGCGGGAGGCACCGGGGAGCTGTTTTTT
CASSSSLAGGTGELFF
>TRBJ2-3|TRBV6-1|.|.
TGTGCCAGCAGTGACGGGGCGGGCACAGATACGCAGTATTTT
CASSDGAGTDTQYF
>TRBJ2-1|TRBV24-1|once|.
TGTGCCACCAGTGACTCCATCGGGACGCGGCAGTTCTTC
CATSDSIGTRQFF
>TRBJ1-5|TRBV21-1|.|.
TGTGCCAGCAGCAGCCCACGGTGGCCCCAGCATTTT
CASSSPRWPQHF
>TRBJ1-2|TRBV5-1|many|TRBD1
TGCGCCAGCAGCTTTCAGGGGGATGGCTACACCTTC
CASSFQGDGYTF
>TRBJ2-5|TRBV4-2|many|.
TGTGCCAGCGGTAGCTCAGTTGGGGATGTGGAGACCCAGTACTTC
CASGSSVGDVETQYF
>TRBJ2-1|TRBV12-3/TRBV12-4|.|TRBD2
TGTGCCAGCAGCCTGGGTCTAGCGGGAGTTTTAAATGAGCAGTTCTTC
CASSLGLAGVLNEQFF
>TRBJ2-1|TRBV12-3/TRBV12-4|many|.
TGTGCCAGCAGTTTCGATGGGGGGTCCTACAATGAGCAGTTCTTC
CASSFDGGSYNEQFF
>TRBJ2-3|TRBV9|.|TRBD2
TGTGCCAGCAGCGTCCGGACTAGCGGGAGCACAGATACGCAGTATTTT
CASSVRTSGSTDTQYF
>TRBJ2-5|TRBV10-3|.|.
TGTGCCACCGAGGCCACGTTACAGGGTACGAAAGACCAAGAGGCCCAGTACTTC
CATEATLQGTKDQEAQYF
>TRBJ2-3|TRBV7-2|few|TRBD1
TGTGCCAGCAGCTCGAACAGGGGGGTGACAGATACGCAGTATTTT
CASSSNRGVTDTQYF
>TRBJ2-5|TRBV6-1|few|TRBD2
TGTGCCAGCAGTGACCCGACTAGCGGGAGTGGGAAGACCCAGTACTTC
CASSDPTSGSGKTQYF
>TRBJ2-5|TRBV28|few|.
TGTGCCAGCAGTCCCTCCTCGAGACGGCTGACAGAGACCCAGTACTTC
CASSPSSRRLTETQYF
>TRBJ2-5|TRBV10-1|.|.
TGCGCCAGCAGCCCGGGACCCGACGTCGCGACCCAGTACTTC
CASSPGPDVATQYF